This T cell receptor beta chain was profiled in a study of early stage breast cancer tumors. Each sample had two DNA replicates, about 0.5 ug blood or about 1.5 ug tissue. The data were produced by immunoSEQ multiplex PCR, yet TCRdb's version contains in-frame clones alone and is incomplete. The table lists some 3,500 clones, 64% of them singletons, with around a sixth in the top ten. The CDR3 consists of 15 residues. Germline V gene sequence: CDR1 SGHDT, CDR2 YYEEEE. Trimming took off 2 bases at V and 2 bases at J, with 13 bases between the two ends. This receptor was identified in a middle-aged person with breast cancer. Sample: breast tumor tissue. This chain uses TRBV5-6 with TRBJ1-1; TRBD1 is a possible D gene (5 bases). CDR3 bases: TGTGCCAGCAGCTTTTGGCAGGGCTTTAACACTGAAGCTTTCTTT. Its protein is CASSFWQGFNTEAFF.